A single sample gave rise to the 27 T cell receptor beta chains below, sequenced in a study of blood T cells in healthy people across ages (dated by TCRdb to the mid-2010s). The library was prepared using 5' RACE. A second about 7 to 12 cycle PCR used a sample-barcoded 5' primer and a J-beta primer mix. The public sequencing data were trimmed at Q25 with fastp and processed into clonotypes with MiXCR by TCRdb, which kept only in-frame beta chains. A single entry per CDR3 protein holds the most common genes and DNA from its merged rows. This sample gives fewer than 2 million distinct CDR3 sequences in total; 35% to 50% of them show up just once. Roughly 24% of the sample is held by the ten biggest clonotypes. The sample comprised blood. These receptors originate from a human donor in good health.

This chain joins TRBV28 and TRBJ2-5; TRBD2 matches at 14 bases. This CDR3 has 19 amino acids. CDR1 MDHEN and CDR2 SYDVKM come from the germline V gene. Trimming cost V 2 bases and J 1 base; bases outside gene matches: 9. The CDR3 DNA reads as TGTGCCAGCAGTTTAACCGGACTAGCGGGGGGCTTTTTCCAAGAGACCCAGTACTTC. Translating it yields CASSLTGLAGGFFQETQYF.

The chain joins TRBV20-1 to TRBJ1-1, with D maybe TRBD1 (5 bases). Looked up from germline, CDR1 is DFQATT and CDR2 is SNEGSKA (reference sequence). V shed 4 bases and J shed 3 bases, with 9 bases lying between them. This CDR3 contains 12 residues. The CDR3 nucleotides are TGCAGTGCTATCCGACAGTACACTGAAGCTTTCTTT. Protein product: CSAIRQYTEAFF.

V is TRBV9 and J is TRBJ2-7, with D possibly matching TRBD2 (8 bases). The germline V gene encodes CDR1 SGDLS and CDR2 YYNGEE. The ends were cut back, 3 bases at V and 0 bases at J, with 13 bases in the middle. The CDR3 runs 15 residues. In DNA, the CDR3 is TGTGCCAGCAGCGCGCGGGGGGACAGCTCCTACGAGCAGTACTTC. Encoded protein: CASSARGDSSYEQYF.

This clonotype was seen a few times. At one of its ends the junction is not consistent with the germline gene, which may arise from a read error. This sequence joins TRBV4-3 and TRBJ1-1; 7 nucleotides line up with TRBD1. The CDR3 is made up of 16 amino acids. The germline gives CDR1 LGHNA, CDR2 YSLEER. As DNA, the CDR3 is TGCGCCGGCAGCCAAGAAGGGGGCGGGTCGAGAGCTGAAGCTTTCTTT. Translated: CAGSQEGGGSRAEAFF.

This clonotype was counted many times. The chain recombines TRBV7-2 with TRBJ2-5, with TRBD2 identical over 13 bases. This CDR3 comprises 15 residues. In germline, CDR1 is SGHTA, CDR2 FQGNSA. V shed 5 bases and J 5 bases; nucleotides not matched to a gene: 5. The CDR3 is CASSPGLAGWETQYF. The CDR3 DNA reads TGTGCCAGCAGCCCGGGACTAGCGGGGTGGGAGACCCAGTACTTC.

CDR3 DNA sequence: TGTGCCAGCAGCGCCCTAGCGGGAAGAGATACGCAGTATTTT. Protein sequence: CASSALAGRDTQYF. The V call is TRBV9, the J call TRBJ2-3; 9 positions match TRBD2. The CDR3 is 14 residues long. V gave up 3 bases and J gave up 5 bases; unmatched junction bases: 4. Germline-derived CDR1 and CDR2 are SGDLS and YYNGEE.

The CDR3 sequence is CASSVGTPETYGYTF. In DNA, the CDR3 is TGTGCCAGCAGCGTAGGGACGCCAGAAACCTATGGCTACACCTTC. The rearrangement links TRBV7-8 to TRBJ1-2; weak D call: TRBD1 (5 bases). The V end lost 5 bases, the J end lost 4 bases, and 17 bases lay between the germline ends. Germline values: CDR1 SGHVS, CDR2 FQNEAQ. The CDR3 has 15 residues.

The gene calls are TRBV10-3 and TRBJ2-7; 7 bases fit TRBD1. V was clipped by 5 bases and J by 3 bases; unmatched bases: 10. Germline CDR1 and CDR2: ENHRY and SYGVKD. The CDR3 is 15 residues long. DNA for the CDR3: TGTGCCATCAGTCACGGACAGGTAGAAGACTACGAGCAGTACTTC. This translates into CAISHGQVEDYEQYF.

This sequence joins TRBV10-3 and TRBJ1-2, with a possible D match to TRBD1 (6 bases). With 0 bases removed from V and 3 bases from J, the gap between germline ends came to 11 bases. This CDR3 is 15 amino acids long. Germline values: CDR1 ENHRY, CDR2 SYGVKD. Here the CDR3 DNA reads TGTGCCATCAGTGAGTCGACAGGATCGTACTATGGCTACACCTTC. Translated: CAISESTGSYYGYTF.

This chain links TRBV10-3 with TRBJ2-3; D not certain. V lost 6 bases and J 4 bases, leaving 11 bases between the germline ends. Germline loops: CDR1 ENHRY, CDR2 SYGVKD. The CDR3 totals 13 residues. CDR3 sequence reads: CAISTVGADTQYF. The DNA for the CDR3 is TGTGCCATCAGCACAGTCGGTGCAGATACGCAGTATTTT.

This clonotype was seen a few times. This chain connects TRBV15 to TRBJ2-5; D not resolved. V was clipped by 5 bases and J by 4 bases, with 11 bases between them. CDR3 length: 13 amino acids. The V gene's germline CDR1 is LNHNV and CDR2 YYDKDF (reference sequence). CDR3 sequence: CATSSHMSETQYF. For the CDR3, the DNA is TGTGCCACCAGCTCCCATATGTCAGAGACCCAGTACTTC.

This clonotype has at least ten counts. V usage is TRBV11-2 and J usage is TRBJ2-1, with 9 bases that match TRBD1. CDR1 is SGHAT, CDR2 FQNNGV, per germline. The CDR3 has 14 amino acids. Trimming at V came to 5 bases and at J to 6 bases, leaving 5 bases not matched to a gene. The CDR3 loop reads CASSRTTGGNEQFF. The CDR3 nucleotides are TGTGCCAGCAGCCGGACGACAGGGGGCAATGAGCAGTTCTTC.

This chain joins TRBV12-3 or TRBV12-4 and TRBJ2-1, with D unclear. The V end was cut by 5 bases, the J end by 0 bases, with 11 bases between. CDR3 length: 15 residues. CDR3 nucleotides: TGTGCCAGCAGTCGGGTGGGTGGCTCCTACAATGAGCAGTTCTTC. This gives the protein CASSRVGGSYNEQFF.

The chain uses TRBV20-1 and TRBJ2-7; TRBD2 is a possible D gene (5 bases). The J call may be in error: the DNA end matches TRBJ2-5 better. The CDR3 covers 12 residues. Germline loops: CDR1 DFQATT, CDR2 SNEGSKA (reference sequence). As DNA, the CDR3 is TGCAGTGAGAGTAAACTAGGAGAGACCCAGTACTTC. Protein product: CSESKLGETQYF.

The CDR3 loop reads CASSPTTARETQYF. In DNA, the CDR3 is TGTGCCAGCAGCCCAACCACGGCCAGGGAGACCCAGTACTTC. The V gene is TRBV9, the J gene TRBJ2-5; D is unclear. Germline V lookup: CDR1 SGDLS, CDR2 YYNGEE. CDR3 length: 14 amino acids. Trimming removed 4 bases at V and 5 bases at J, with 15 bases between.

The chain uses TRBV12-3 or TRBV12-4 and TRBJ2-7; D tentatively fits TRBD1 or TRBD2 (7 bases each). The CDR3 consists of 15 residues. V lost 6 bases and J 3 bases, leaving 18 bases between the germline ends. The CDR3 spells CASSPRDSGDYEQYF. In nucleotides, the CDR3 is TGTGCCAGCAGCCCACGGGACAGCGGGGACTACGAGCAGTACTTC.

This clonotype was seen a few times. The chain uses TRBV5-6 and TRBJ2-7; 8 bases fit TRBD1. V lost 3 bases and J lost 3; bases outside the gene matches: 8. The CDR3 has 15 amino acids. The germline CDR1 and CDR2 sequences are SGHDT and YYEEEE. CDR3 nucleotides: TGTGCCAGCAGCTGGCCGGGACAGGCAGGCTACGAGCAGTACTTC. Translation gives CASSWPGQAGYEQYF.

The chain couples TRBV20-1 to TRBJ1-6; TRBD1 might be the D (5 bases). CDR1 and CDR2 (germline): DFQATT, SNEGSKA (reference sequence). V lost 0 bases and J 8 bases, leaving 17 bases between the germline ends. This CDR3 is built from 16 residues. Here the CDR3 DNA reads TGCAGTGCTAGAGACTTCGGGCAGGGTGGTTATTCACCCCTCCACTTT. Residues: CSARDFGQGGYSPLHF.

The chain recombines TRBV18 with TRBJ1-1; no clear D gene. This CDR3 is 13 amino acids long. Germline CDR1 is KGHSH and CDR2 is LQKENI. V shed 2 bases and J shed 8 bases, with 12 bases lying between them. This chain's CDR3 is CASSPTVGGEAFF. CDR3 DNA: TGTGCCAGCTCACCAACGGTGGGAGGGGAAGCTTTCTTT. Drawing the rest from reference TRBV18 and TRBJ1-1, the complete variable domain is NAGVMQNPRHLVRRRGQEARLRCSPMKGHSHVYWYRQLPEEGLKFMVYLQKENIIDESGMPKERFSAEFPKEGPSILRIQQVVRGDSAAYFCASSPTVGGEAFFGQGTRLTVV.

This chain links TRBV7-9 with TRBJ2-5; D is unclear. The end of the DNA aligns better with TRBJ2-7, so the J call may be wrong. Germline-derived CDR1 and CDR2 are SEHNR and FQNEAQ (reference sequence). There are 13 residues in the CDR3. CDR3 residues: CASSWITEDEQYF. CDR3 sequence (DNA): TGTGCCAGCAGTTGGATCACCGAGGACGAGCAGTACTTC.

This clonotype was found a few times. The chain's CDR3 is CASSIQGDYNSPLHF. The CDR3 bases are TGTGCCAGCAGTATACAGGGAGACTATAATTCACCCCTCCACTTT. The chain has TRBV6-5 and TRBJ1-6; TRBD1 is a possible D gene (6 bases). V lost 5 bases and J lost 3, with 11 bases in between. This CDR3 comprises 15 residues. Germline CDR1 reads MNHEY; CDR2 reads SVGAGI.

The V gene is TRBV21-1, the J gene TRBJ2-7; TRBD2, the table's D call, was not compared with the DNA. TRBV21-1 constitutes a pseudogene. This CDR3 is built from 14 residues. CDR3 coding DNA: TGTGCCAGCAGCCCCCTCGGGATGCGGTACGAGCAGTACTTC. Translation: CASSPLGMRYEQYF.

The chain employs TRBV5-1 and TRBJ2-7; tentatively, D is TRBD2 (7 bases). Germline values: CDR1 SGHRS, CDR2 YFSETQ. Trimming left V 4 bases short and J 6 bases short, with 20 bases between. The CDR3 is made up of 15 amino acids. CDR3 DNA: TGCGCCAGCAGCGGAACTAGCGATCAGGGGATCGAGCAGTACTTC. It encodes CASSGTSDQGIEQYF.

Only a few counts were recorded for this clonotype. The chain has TRBV4-1 and TRBJ2-5; unclear D gene. Trimming took off 4 bases at V and 4 bases at J, with 16 bases between the two ends. The CDR3 totals 15 residues. Germline loops: CDR1 MGHRA, CDR2 YSYEKL. Here the CDR3 reads CASSPDASPVETQYF. The CDR3 DNA reads as TGCGCCAGCAGCCCGGACGCGAGTCCAGTAGAGACCCAGTACTTC.

This clonotype came up once. One end of the junction does not line up with germline, which may come from a read error. J is TRBJ1-2 and V is TRBV6-5; 7 bases align to TRBD1. Germline CDR1 is MNHEY and CDR2 is SVGAGI. This CDR3 has 14 amino acids. In DNA, the CDR3 is TGTGCTAGCAGTTACATCACAGGGGCGGGAGGCTACACCTTC. Translated, it gives CASSYITGAGGYTF.

About this clonotype itself: This sequence may be a read error, since a much larger clone differs from it by one base. V usage is TRBV7-9 and J usage is TRBJ2-5; 9 bases align to TRBD1. The J call is in doubt because the DNA end fits TRBJ2-7 better. Germline-derived CDR1 and CDR2 are SEHNR and FQNEAQ (reference sequence). The CDR3 length is 16 residues. The CDR3 bases are TGTGTCAGCAGCTCCCACAGGGGGCACGACTACTACGAGCAGTACTTC. This gives the protein CVSSSHRGHDYYEQYF.

This clonotype was picked up a small number of times. The rearrangement uses TRBV28 and TRBJ2-5; D possibly corresponds to TRBD1 (5 bases). With 7 bases removed from V and 0 bases from J, the gap between germline ends came to 9 bases. Germline-derived CDR1 and CDR2 are MDHEN and SYDVKM. The CDR3 loop spans 13 amino acids. The CDR3 region has the DNA TGTGCCAGCATAGGACACCACCAAGAGACCCAGTACTTC. Its protein product is CASIGHHQETQYF. Filled out from reference TRBV28 and TRBJ2-5, the complete variable domain reads DVKVTQSSRYLVKRTGEKVFLECVQDMDHENMFWYRQDPGLGLRLIYFSYDVKMKEKGDIPEGYSVSREKKERFSLILESASTNQTSMYLCASIGHHQETQYFGPGTRLLVL.